This TCR beta chain originates from a study of blood T cell repertoires in COVID-19. Study-wide background: Samples came from the United States, Italy and Spain, spanning acute and convalescent COVID-19.

Original data processing: Amplification of reference gene primers provided the estimated nucleated cell counts. Sequenced by immunoSEQ multiplex PCR; TCRdb stores in-frame clones only, minus some. For V, J and clone size, that table is used; D and trimming come from the DNA. The sample includes 200,000 to 300,000 clones, around nine tenths of them seen just once. Up to 2 weeks before entering the study, exposed participants had met a COVID-19 case. V lost 7 bases to trimming and J lost 2 bases; unmatched junction nucleotides: 8. CDR3 size: 16 residues. Germline lookup yields CDR1 SNHLY and CDR2 FYNNEI. This clone was seen a single time.

This TCR came from a woman aged 40 to 50 who had been exposed to COVID-19. V usage is TRBV2 and J usage is TRBJ2-6; 7 bases match TRBD1. The source material was PBMCs or T cells enriched from blood (not recorded which). The CDR3 nucleotides are TGTGCCAGCACCCCATTGCAGGGGGCTGGGGCCAACGTCCTGACTTTC. Translating it yields CASTPLQGAGANVLTF.